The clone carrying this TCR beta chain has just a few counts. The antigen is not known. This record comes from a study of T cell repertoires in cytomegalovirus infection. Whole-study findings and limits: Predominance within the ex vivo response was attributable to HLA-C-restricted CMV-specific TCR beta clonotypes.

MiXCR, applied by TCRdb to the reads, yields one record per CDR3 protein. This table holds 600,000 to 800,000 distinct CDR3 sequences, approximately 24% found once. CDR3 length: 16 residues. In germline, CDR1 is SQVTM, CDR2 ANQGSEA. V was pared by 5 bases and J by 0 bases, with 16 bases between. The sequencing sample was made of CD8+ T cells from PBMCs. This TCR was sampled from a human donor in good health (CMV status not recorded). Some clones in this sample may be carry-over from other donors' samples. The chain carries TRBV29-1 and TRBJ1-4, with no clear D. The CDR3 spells CSVSAGIGATNEKLFF. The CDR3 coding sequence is TGCAGCGTTTCAGCCGGGATCGGAGCAACTAATGAAAAACTGTTTTTT. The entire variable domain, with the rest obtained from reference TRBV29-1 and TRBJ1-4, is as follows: SAVISQKPSRDICQRGTSLTIQCQVDSQVTMMFWYRQQPGQSLTLIATANQGSEATYESGFVIDKFPISRPNLTFSTLTVSNMSPEDSSIYLCSVSAGIGATNEKLFFGSGTQLSVL.